Listed here is a single T cell receptor (beta chain). The target antigen is unknown. This entry comes from a study of cytomegalovirus exposure and HLA in healthy donors. Study-wide points: Among TCR beta chains, those listed as cytomegalovirus-associated numbered around 160.

The germline V gene has CDR1 SGHDT and CDR2 YYEEEE. The CDR3 has 14 amino acids. The V gene end was trimmed by 5 bases and the J gene end by 4 bases; junction bases not matched to a gene: 6. Generated by immunoSEQ multiplex PCR, the TCRdb table keeps only in-frame clones and is missing some. The sample has about 240,000 clones, about 86% seen once. The chain is built from TRBV5-6 and TRBJ2-1; 7 positions agree with TRBD1. Sequenced input: PBMCs. This receptor was identified in a man between 18 and 35 years old in good health and CMV-seronegative. Here the CDR3 DNA reads TGTGCCAGCAGTTCCGGGACAGAGTACAATGAGCAGTTCTTC. It codes for CASSSGTEYNEQFF.